This T cell receptor beta chain was recovered during a study of control samples from healthy donors and cancer patients. Profiling relied on immunoSEQ multiplex PCR, and the TCRdb table lists in-frame clones only, not all of them. The sample yields about 83,000 clones, 90% to 95% seen once. The CDR3 runs 13 residues. Trimming left V 4 bases short and J 1 base short, with 7 bases between. The sequenced sample was blood. The TCR originated in a middle-aged man in good health. The chain uses TRBV12-3 or TRBV12-4 and TRBJ1-1; D perhaps matches TRBD1 (5 bases). The CDR3 sequence: CASSSRGNTEAFF. The CDR3 coding sequence is TGTGCCAGCAGTTCGAGGGGGAACACTGAAGCTTTCTTT.